One sample yielded the 25 T cell receptor beta chains listed below, sequenced in a study of blood T cell repertoires in COVID-19. Generated by immunoSEQ multiplex PCR, the TCRdb table keeps only in-frame clones and is missing some. The table shows 40,000 to 55,000 clones, with 70% to 80% occurring only once. The source material was PBMCs or T cells enriched from blood (not recorded which). The receptors originated from a woman in her fifties or sixties with acute COVID-19.

This chain links TRBV4-1 with TRBJ2-7; 7 bases agree with TRBD2. This CDR3 spans 17 amino acids. Germline CDR1 and CDR2: MGHRA and YSYEKL. The ends lost 0 bases at V and 2 bases at J; junction bases unmatched: 10. CDR3 loop: CASSQELWRGRPYEQYF. DNA for the CDR3: TGCGCCAGCAGCCAAGAATTGTGGCGGGGGAGGCCCTACGAGCAGTACTTC.

V usage is TRBV7-9 and J usage is TRBJ2-1, with a possible D match to TRBD2 (5 bases). Looked up from germline, CDR1 is SEHNR and CDR2 is FQNEAQ (reference sequence). V was clipped by 5 bases and J by 7 bases, with 15 bases between them. The CDR3 has 14 residues. The CDR3 is CASSRLVPGNEQFF. The CDR3, as DNA: TGTGCCAGCAGCCGATTAGTCCCGGGAAATGAGCAGTTCTTC.

This clone was found a few times. V and J are TRBV18 and TRBJ2-5; D is unclear. The length of the CDR3 is 11 residues. V was clipped by 6 bases and J by 5 bases, with 7 bases between them. Germline lookup yields CDR1 KGHSH and CDR2 LQKENI. The CDR3 spells CASSPIETQYF. CDR3 nucleotides: TGTGCCAGCTCCCCCATCGAGACCCAGTACTTC.

Many counts were recorded for this clone. V gene TRBV19 combines with J gene TRBJ1-6, with a weak D call TRBD1 (6 bases). V was cut by 11 bases and J by 10 bases, with 18 bases left in between. Germline lookup yields CDR1 LNHDA and CDR2 SQIVND (reference sequence). This CDR3 has 13 residues. The CDR3 DNA is TGTGCCTGCCAGGGGCAGGGAATCTCACCCCTCCACTTT. This encodes CACQGQGISPLHF.

V and J are TRBV3-1 (or the pseudogene TRBV3-2) and TRBJ2-7; D possibly corresponds to TRBD2 (6 bases). This CDR3 spans 12 amino acids. Trimming took 5 bases from V and 4 from J, leaving 9 bases between them. Germline V gene sequence: CDR1 LGHDT, CDR2 YNNKEL (reference sequence). The CDR3 sequence is CASSIGGYEQYF. The CDR3 nucleotides read TGTGCCAGCAGCATCGGAGGGTACGAGCAGTACTTC.

CDR3 coding DNA: TGCAGTGCTAGTAGGGTGCGGGGGAGGGAGACCCAGTACTTC. This sequence encodes CSASRVRGRETQYF. V usage is TRBV20-1 and J usage is TRBJ2-5; 7 bases align to TRBD2. With V trimmed by 3 bases and J by 5 bases, 9 bases remained unmatched. The CDR3 spans 14 residues. The germline V gene has CDR1 DFQATT and CDR2 SNEGSKA (reference sequence).

The rearrangement links TRBV7-9 to TRBJ2-7; D is ambiguous. Trimming took 4 bases from V and 4 from J, leaving 5 bases between them. Germline CDR1 reads SEHNR; CDR2 reads FQNEAQ (reference sequence). CDR3 size: 11 residues. The CDR3 region is CASSSQYEQYF. The CDR3 DNA reads TGTGCCAGCAGCTCCCAATACGAGCAGTACTTC.

The chain carries TRBV16 and TRBJ1-1; tentatively, D is TRBD1 (5 bases). Germline lookup yields CDR1 KGHSY and CDR2 FQNENV. The CDR3 length is 14 residues. V was pared by 2 bases and J by 2 bases, with 9 bases between. CDR3 amino acids: CASSQRGYNTEAFF. The CDR3 DNA reads as TGTGCCAGCAGCCAACGGGGGTACAACACTGAAGCTTTCTTT.

This chain joins TRBV19 and TRBJ1-5; D is possibly TRBD1 (5 bases). The germline CDR1 and CDR2 sequences are LNHDA and SQIVND (reference sequence). This CDR3 has 13 amino acids. The CDR3 DNA follows: TGTGCTATCCAGGGCCACCCCAATCAGCCCCAGCATTTT. Protein sequence: CAIQGHPNQPQHF.

This clone appeared a few times. This chain connects TRBV5-1 to TRBJ1-2, with a weak D call TRBD1 (6 bases). The CDR3 runs to 13 residues. Trimming removed 4 bases at V and 1 base at J, with 8 bases between. The germline CDR1 and CDR2 sequences are SGHRS and YFSETQ. The CDR3 region has the DNA TGCGCCAGCAGCCACAGGGATAACTATGGCTACACCTTC. Amino acid sequence: CASSHRDNYGYTF.

V and J are TRBV5-1 and TRBJ2-7; tentatively, D is TRBD1 (5 bases). Per the germline V gene, CDR1 is SGHRS and CDR2 is YFSETQ. V shed 5 bases and J shed 5 bases, with 20 bases lying between them. The CDR3 runs 15 residues. CDR3 loop: CASSKGDSVSNEQYF. The CDR3 bases are TGCGCCAGCAGTAAAGGTGACAGCGTCTCAAACGAGCAGTACTTC.

V and J are TRBV6-5 and TRBJ2-5; TRBD2 agrees at 8 bases. Germline trimming cut 6 bases from V and 2 bases from J; bases unmatched to any gene: 8. CDR1 MNHEY and CDR2 SVGAGI come from the germline V gene. The CDR3 has 15 residues. The CDR3 protein is CASRPLAGGQETQYF. The CDR3 nucleotides read TGTGCCAGCAGGCCGCTAGCGGGCGGACAAGAGACCCAGTACTTC.

This chain joins TRBV28 and TRBJ2-7, with a tentative D call TRBD2 (8 bases). The CDR3 is 15 residues long. Germline values: CDR1 MDHEN, CDR2 SYDVKM. V was trimmed by 5 bases and J by 4 bases, leaving 18 bases between them. CDR3 nucleotide sequence: TGTGCCAGCAGTCCCCCGGGAGGGGGCGGGTACGAGCAGTACTTC. Encoded protein: CASSPPGGGGYEQYF.

V gene TRBV19 combines with J gene TRBJ1-1; a weak D match, TRBD1 (6 bases). Germline CDR1 LNHDA, CDR2 SQIVND (reference sequence). Trimming stripped 3 bases from V and 1 base from J, with 21 bases between. CDR3 length equals 18 residues. In nucleotides, the CDR3 is TGTGCCAGTAGTATTCCTCACCCGAGGGGGGGGTCGAACACTGAAGCTTTCTTT. Translated: CASSIPHPRGGSNTEAFF.

The chain employs TRBV28 and TRBJ1-4; a possible D gene is TRBD1 (5 bases). CDR3 size: 14 residues. V was clipped by 6 bases and J by 6 bases, with 14 bases between them. Germline V gives CDR1 MDHEN, CDR2 SYDVKM. For the CDR3, the DNA is TGTGCCAGCAGCCTAGGGGCACACGATGAAAAACTGTTTTTT. This sequence encodes CASSLGAHDEKLFF.

The chain employs TRBV15 and TRBJ1-2; 12 bases agree with TRBD1. Germline assignment: CDR1 LNHNV and CDR2 YYDKDF (reference sequence). This CDR3 has 13 amino acids. With 6 bases clipped from V and 6 bases from J, the junction kept 2 bases outside the gene matches. This CDR3 reads CATRGTGGHGYTF. In DNA form, the CDR3 reads TGTGCCACCAGAGGGACAGGGGGCCATGGCTACACCTTC.

This clone has more than one count but fewer than ten. This rearrangement joins TRBV25-1 to TRBJ2-2, with D perhaps TRBD1 (6 bases). Looked up from germline, CDR1 is MGHDK and CDR2 is SYGVNS. V shed 4 bases and J shed 7 bases, with 13 bases lying between them. The CDR3 spans 14 residues. CDR3: CASSVSGDVGELFF. DNA of the CDR3: TGTGCCAGCAGTGTGTCAGGGGATGTCGGGGAGCTGTTTTTT.

This clone has more than one count but fewer than ten. The genes are TRBV5-6 and TRBJ1-4; D may be TRBD1 (6 bases). Germline V gene sequence: CDR1 SGHDT, CDR2 YYEEEE. V lost 0 bases and J 6 bases, leaving 9 bases between the germline ends. CDR3 length: 14 residues. CDR3 sequence (DNA): TGTGCCAGCAGCTTGGCAGGGGTGGATGAAAAACTGTTTTTT. Translating gives CASSLAGVDEKLFF.

The chain uses TRBV19 and TRBJ1-6; unclear D gene. The CDR3 is 14 amino acids. Germline lookup yields CDR1 LNHDA and CDR2 SQIVND (reference sequence). Trimming pared 6 bases from V and 6 bases from J, leaving 12 bases between. CDR3 sequence (DNA): TGTGCCAGTAGATCCGAGATAACTAATTCACCCCTCCACTTT. Translated: CASRSEITNSPLHF.

V gene TRBV19 combines with J gene TRBJ1-4; D remains ambiguous. The CDR3 runs to 14 residues. CDR1 is LNHDA and CDR2 is SQIVND in the germline V gene (reference sequence). V lost 2 bases and J lost 2, with 6 bases in between. This chain's CDR3 is CASSILGTNEKLFF. The DNA for the CDR3 is TGTGCCAGTAGTATACTCGGGACTAATGAAAAACTGTTTTTT.

This clone was recorded a few times. V usage is TRBV10-1 and J usage is TRBJ2-1, with 10 nucleotides matching TRBD1. From germline, CDR1 is WNHNN and CDR2 SYGVQD (reference sequence). The CDR3 has 16 amino acids. The V segment lost 5 bases and the J segment 4 bases; nucleotides outside the gene matches: 8. This CDR3 reads CASSYLRDRGYNEQFF. CDR3 in DNA: TGCGCCAGCAGTTACCTCCGGGACAGGGGATACAATGAGCAGTTCTTC.

The V and J genes are TRBV5-6 and TRBJ2-3; 12 nucleotides align to TRBD2. Germline-derived CDR1 and CDR2 are SGHDT and YYEEEE. CDR3 length: 17 residues. With 1 base clipped from V and 2 bases from J, the junction kept 5 bases outside the gene matches. This CDR3 reads CASSLLPSGGVTDTQYF. The CDR3 DNA sequence: TGTGCCAGCAGCTTGCTGCCTAGCGGGGGGGTCACAGATACGCAGTATTTT.

J is TRBJ1-2 and V is TRBV30; no reliable D call. Germline lookup yields CDR1 GTSNPN and CDR2 SVGIG (reference sequence). V lost 4 bases and J 1 base, leaving 10 bases between the germline ends. The CDR3 has 13 amino acids. The CDR3 here is CAWNVFLNYGYTF. In DNA form, the CDR3 reads TGTGCCTGGAATGTGTTTCTTAACTATGGCTACACCTTC.

The gene calls are TRBV6-2 or TRBV6-3 and TRBJ2-5, with 11 bases aligning to TRBD2. V dropped 4 bases and J dropped 2; count of bases not matched to a gene: 6. This CDR3 contains 16 residues. Germline CDR1 MNHEY, CDR2 SVGEGT. The CDR3 loop reads CASSWAGLAEQETQYF. The DNA for the CDR3 is TGTGCCAGCAGTTGGGCGGGACTAGCGGAGCAAGAGACCCAGTACTTC.

This rearrangement joins TRBV21-1 to TRBJ2-2; whether TRBD1, the table's D call, matches the DNA was not checked. TRBV21-1 is given as a pseudogene. The CDR3 spans 16 residues. The DNA for the CDR3 is TGTGCCAGCAGCAAGTGGCAGGGGTCGAACACCGGGGAGCTGTTTTTT. It specifies CASSKWQGSNTGELFF.